Below are 15 T cell receptor beta chains sequenced from a single sample in a study of beta chain features in type 1 diabetes. Reverse transcribing all isolated RNA meant expressed TCRB transcripts were sequenced. Data came from immunoSEQ multiplex PCR; TCRdb stores just in-frame clones and leaves some out. The top ten hold around 0.44% of the sample, which has hundreds of thousands of clones, 6.5% to 10% seen once. The sequenced sample was central memory CD4+ T cells from blood. The receptors originated from a woman younger than 35 in good health.

The chain carries TRBV19 and TRBJ2-7; perhaps D is TRBD1 or TRBD2 (5 bases each). The CDR3 totals 15 residues. CDR1 is LNHDA, CDR2 SQIVND, per germline (reference sequence). With 4 bases removed from V and 3 bases from J, the gap between germline ends came to 16 bases. Here the CDR3 reads CASSRNGVGDYEQYF. CDR3 DNA sequence: TGTGCCAGTAGTAGGAATGGCGTGGGGGACTACGAGCAGTACTTC. The entire variable domain, with the rest obtained from reference TRBV19 and TRBJ2-7, is as follows: DGGITQSPKYLFRKEGQNVTLSCEQNLNHDAMYWYRQDPGQGLRLIYYSQIVNDFQKGDIAEGYSVSREKKESFPLTVTSAQKNPTAFYLCASSRNGVGDYEQYFGPGTRLTVT.

This clone was seen only a few times. The rearrangement links TRBV2 to TRBJ1-2; D is undetermined. The V end was cut by 0 bases, the J end by 7 bases, with 9 bases between. Germline-derived CDR1 and CDR2 are SNHLY and FYNNEI. The CDR3 sequence is 13 residues long. As DNA, the CDR3 is TGTGCCAGCAGTGAAGCAGCAACAGTTGGCTACACCTTC. Protein: CASSEAATVGYTF.

This clone was seen many times. The rearrangement joins TRBV21-1 to TRBJ2-1; the D call TRBD2 from the table was never checked on the DNA. TRBV21-1 is noted as a pseudogene. The CDR3 extends over 14 amino acids. CDR3 sequence reads: CASSKYRLVNEQFF. CDR3 bases: TGTGCCAGCAGCAAATATCGGTTAGTCAATGAGCAGTTCTTC.

A few counts support this clone. The rearrangement joins TRBV4-2 to TRBJ2-7; D not resolved. Per the germline V gene, CDR1 is LGHNA and CDR2 is YNFKEQ. V gave up 4 bases and J gave up 5 bases, with 12 bases separating them. The CDR3 consists of 13 residues. CDR3 in DNA: TGTGCCAGCAGCCCGCCGCGAGGCCACGAGCAGTACTTC. Translating gives CASSPPRGHEQYF.

The chain links TRBV5-4 to TRBJ2-5, with TRBD2 identical over 12 bases. This CDR3 is 16 amino acids long. Germline trimming cut 3 bases from V and 4 bases from J; bases unmatched to any gene: 7. Germline V lookup: CDR1 SGHNT, CDR2 YYREEE (reference sequence). This chain's CDR3 is CASSSLTSGSLETQYF. The DNA for the CDR3 is TGTGCCAGCAGCTCCTTGACTAGCGGGAGTTTAGAGACCCAGTACTTC.

The sample holds many counts of this clone. J is TRBJ1-2 and V is TRBV14; D gene ambiguous. The CDR3 loop spans 12 amino acids. The germline V gene has CDR1 SGHDN and CDR2 FVKESK. Here the CDR3 reads CGLEAPNYGYTF. As DNA, the CDR3 is TGTGGTCTGGAGGCACCTAACTATGGCTACACCTTC.

There are a few counts of this clone. The V call is TRBV5-1, the J call TRBJ1-3, with D uncertain. The CDR3 extends over 12 amino acids. CDR1 is SGHRS and CDR2 is YFSETQ in the germline V gene. Trimming removed 4 bases from V and 1 base from J, with 3 bases in between. The CDR3 nucleotides read TGCGCCAGCAGCGAGTCTGGAAACACCATATATTTT. Protein sequence: CASSESGNTIYF.

The chain carries TRBV10-2 and TRBJ2-1; 9 bases agree with TRBD2. Germline trimming cut 7 bases from V and 0 bases from J; bases unmatched to any gene: 7. The CDR3 runs 16 residues. Germline V lookup: CDR1 WSHSY, CDR2 SAAADI. CDR3 sequence (DNA): TGCGCCAGCAAGGGACTAGCTTCCAGCTCCTACAATGAGCAGTTCTTC. As protein: CASKGLASSSYNEQFF.

This clone was counted a few times. Other DNA sequences in this sample translate to the same CDR3. The chain employs TRBV14 and TRBJ2-1; D unresolved. The V end was cut by 1 base, the J end by 6 bases, with 1 base between. This CDR3 spans 11 amino acids. CDR1 SGHDN and CDR2 FVKESK come from the germline V gene. CDR3 sequence reads: CASSQGNEQFF. In nucleotides, the CDR3 is TGTGCCAGCAGCCAAGGCAATGAGCAGTTCTTC.

The V call is TRBV7-2, the J call TRBJ2-3, with 7 bases matching TRBD2. CDR1 SGHTA and CDR2 FQGNSA come from the germline V gene. This CDR3 is built from 16 residues. The V and J ends lost 5 bases and 5 bases, in that order; junction bases with no gene match: 13. CDR3 nucleotides: TGTGCCAGCAGCCCTTCTGGGAGGGCCTCAGTAGATACGCAGTATTTT. Translation: CASSPSGRASVDTQYF.

This clone was seen a few times. J is TRBJ2-1 and V is TRBV7-9; TRBD2 is a possible D gene (5 bases). Germline V gene lookup returns CDR1 SEHNR and CDR2 FQNEAQ (reference sequence). The germline V and J ends were trimmed by 1 base and 10 bases, with 11 bases remaining between them. The CDR3 runs 13 residues. CDR3 loop: CASSLDGVGEQFF. In DNA, the CDR3 is TGTGCCAGCAGCTTAGACGGGGTTGGGGAGCAGTTCTTC.

This clone has more than one count but fewer than ten. V usage is TRBV29-1 and J usage is TRBJ2-5; D is perhaps TRBD2 (7 bases). The V end was cut by 6 bases, the J end by 5 bases, with 22 bases between. The CDR3 contains 15 residues. CDR1 SQVTM and CDR2 ANQGSEA come from the germline V gene. CDR3 residues: CSVGLVIGRGETQYF. CDR3 bases: TGCAGCGTGGGGCTGGTGATAGGGAGGGGGGAGACCCAGTACTTC.

This sequence joins TRBV7-2 and TRBJ2-7, with D perhaps being TRBD1 or TRBD2 (5 bases each). This CDR3 contains 17 residues. Germline CDR1 SGHTA, CDR2 FQGNSA. V was clipped by 0 bases and J by 3 bases, with 18 bases between them. CDR3 protein: CASSLARGDGRNYEQYF. In nucleotides, the CDR3 is TGTGCCAGCAGCTTAGCGCGTGGGGACGGACGAAACTACGAGCAGTACTTC.

This sequence joins TRBV19 and TRBJ1-3; D call uncertain. The CDR3 has 13 amino acids. In germline, CDR1 is LNHDA, CDR2 SQIVND (reference sequence). V was cut by 6 bases and J by 0 bases, with 6 bases left in between. In DNA form, the CDR3 reads TGTGCCAGTAGCCCGATCTCTGGAAACACCATATATTTT. This codes for CASSPISGNTIYF.

The sample holds a few counts of this clone. Other nucleotide sequences in the sample specify the same CDR3. This sequence joins TRBV6-1 and TRBJ1-5; D may be TRBD1 (6 bases). Germline lookup yields CDR1 MNHNS and CDR2 SASEGT. The CDR3 is 13 amino acids. The ends were cut back, 5 bases at V and 5 bases at J, with 10 bases in the middle. The CDR3 reads CASSIQGDQPQHF. DNA of the CDR3: TGTGCCAGCAGTATACAGGGTGATCAGCCCCAGCATTTT.